The present T cell receptor beta chain was sequenced within a study of T cell responses to AZD1222 COVID-19 vaccine. Trimming at V came to 0 bases and at J to 9 bases, leaving 6 bases not matched to a gene. Germline lookup yields CDR1 SGDLS and CDR2 YYNGEE. This CDR3 spans 15 amino acids. Of note for this clone: Antigen: not known.

Overall study findings and caveats: Spike was spanned by vaccine-associated CD4 TCRs, which were dominant at 160-218 and 743-854. Targeting of unmutated variant regions was reportedly seen in nearly half of spike-specific TCRs.

The repertoire was sequenced with immunoSEQ multiplex PCR; TCRdb's copy has only in-frame clones and lacks some. The repertoire includes roughly 150,000 clones, approximately 91% of them detected once, and around 2.1% sits in the top ten. The V gene is TRBV9, the J gene TRBJ1-6; 7 positions match TRBD1. The sequences come from peripheral blood, collected 28 days after the second AZD1222 dose. The receptor was derived from an adult who received the AZD1222 COVID-19 vaccine. The CDR3 spells CASSVATGARSPLHF. The DNA for the CDR3 is TGTGCCAGCAGCGTAGCTACAGGGGCGCGTTCACCCCTCCACTTT.